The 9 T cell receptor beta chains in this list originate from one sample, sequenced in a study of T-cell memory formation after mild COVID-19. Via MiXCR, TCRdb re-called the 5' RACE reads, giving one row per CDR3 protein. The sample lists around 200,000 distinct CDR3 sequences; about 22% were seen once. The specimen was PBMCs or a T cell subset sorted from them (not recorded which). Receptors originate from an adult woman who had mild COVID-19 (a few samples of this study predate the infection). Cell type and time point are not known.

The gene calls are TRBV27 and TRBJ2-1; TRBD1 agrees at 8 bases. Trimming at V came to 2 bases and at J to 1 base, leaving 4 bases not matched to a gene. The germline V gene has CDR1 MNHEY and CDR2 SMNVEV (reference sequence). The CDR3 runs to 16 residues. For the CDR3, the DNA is TGTGCCAGCAGTTTACCGGACAGGGTTTCCTACAATGAGCAGTTCTTC. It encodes CASSLPDRVSYNEQFF.

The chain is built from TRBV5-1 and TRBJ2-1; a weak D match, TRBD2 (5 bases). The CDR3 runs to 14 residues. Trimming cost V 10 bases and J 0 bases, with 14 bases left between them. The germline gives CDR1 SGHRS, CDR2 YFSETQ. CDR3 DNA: TGCGCCCAGTTCGGGGTAGGCTCCTACAATGAGCAGTTCTTC. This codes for CAQFGVGSYNEQFF.

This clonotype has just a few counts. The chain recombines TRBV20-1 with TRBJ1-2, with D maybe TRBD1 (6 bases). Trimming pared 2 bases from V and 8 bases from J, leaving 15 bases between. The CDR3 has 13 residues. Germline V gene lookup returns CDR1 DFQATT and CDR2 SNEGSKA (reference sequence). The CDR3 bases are TGCAGTGCTAGACCCCTGGGGGGCAGGGGCTACACCTTC. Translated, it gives CSARPLGGRGYTF.

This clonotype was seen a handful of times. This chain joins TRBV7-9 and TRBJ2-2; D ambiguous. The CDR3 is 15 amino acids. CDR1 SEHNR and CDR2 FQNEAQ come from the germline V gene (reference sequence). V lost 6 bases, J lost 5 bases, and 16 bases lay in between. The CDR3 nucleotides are TGTGCCAGCAGACCACCCGGTTCTCATACCGGGGAGCTGTTTTTT. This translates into CASRPPGSHTGELFF.

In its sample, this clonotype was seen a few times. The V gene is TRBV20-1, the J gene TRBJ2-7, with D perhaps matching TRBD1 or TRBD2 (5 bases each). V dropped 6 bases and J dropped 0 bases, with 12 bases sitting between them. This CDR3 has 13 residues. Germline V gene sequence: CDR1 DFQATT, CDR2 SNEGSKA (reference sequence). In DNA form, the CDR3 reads TGCAGTGCCCGAGGGGCGAACTCCTACGAGCAGTACTTC. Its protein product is CSARGANSYEQYF.

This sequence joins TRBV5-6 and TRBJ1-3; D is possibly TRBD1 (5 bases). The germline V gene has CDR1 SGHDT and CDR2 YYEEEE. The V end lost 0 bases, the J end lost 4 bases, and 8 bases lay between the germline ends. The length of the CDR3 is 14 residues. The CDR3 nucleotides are TGTGCCAGCAGCTTGGTGACAGTAGGAAACACCATATATTTT. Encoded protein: CASSLVTVGNTIYF.

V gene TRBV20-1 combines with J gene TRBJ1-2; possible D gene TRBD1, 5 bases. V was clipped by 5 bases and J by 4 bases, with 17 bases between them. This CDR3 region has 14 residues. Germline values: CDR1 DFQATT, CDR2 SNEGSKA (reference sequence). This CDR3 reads CSALGQDRAYGYTF. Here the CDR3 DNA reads TGCAGTGCTCTCGGGCAAGACAGAGCCTATGGCTACACCTTC.

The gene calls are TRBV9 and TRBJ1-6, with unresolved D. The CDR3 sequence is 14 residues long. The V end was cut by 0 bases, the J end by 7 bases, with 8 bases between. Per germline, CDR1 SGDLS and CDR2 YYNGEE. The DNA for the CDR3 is TGTGCCAGCAGCGTAGGAGCAGAGAATTCACCCCTCCACTTT. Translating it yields CASSVGAENSPLHF.

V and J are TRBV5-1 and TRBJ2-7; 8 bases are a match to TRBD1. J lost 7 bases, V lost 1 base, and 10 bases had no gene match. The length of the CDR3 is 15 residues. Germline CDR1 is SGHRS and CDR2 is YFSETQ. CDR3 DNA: TGCGCCAGCAGCTTGAGGACAGGGATCCCCTGGGAGCAGTACTTC. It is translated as CASSLRTGIPWEQYF.